The 18 T cell receptor gamma chains presented below share a single source sample, sequenced in a study of gamma-delta chains in newborns, infants, children. TCRdb reanalysed the reads with CATT. This sample carries 3,000 to 4,500 gamma-chain clones, roughly 60% of them seen once, and the ten largest clones take over 15%. Sequencing was done on a sample of blood. These receptors were collected from a child who was a newborn, infant or young child, either healthy, febrile or measles-vaccinated (not recorded which).

In its sample, this clone was seen once. This chain joins TRGV5 and TRGJP2. Since TCRdb gives no J gene, matching the DNA to germline was used here to assign it. J gave up 3 bases and V 1 base, and 8 bases lay outside the gene matches. Germline CDR1 VINAFY, CDR2 YDVSNSKD. CDR3 length: 16 residues. The CDR3 DNA reads as TGTGCCACCTGGGACAGAGGGGGAGGTAGTGATTGGATCAAGACGTTT. Protein: CATWDRGGGSDWIKTF.

The chain has TRGV3 and TRGJ1 or TRGJ2. Matching the DNA to germline supplied the J gene, which TCRdb does not give. The ends lost 2 bases at V and 10 bases at J; junction bases unmatched: 8. The CDR3 runs to 12 residues. Germline CDR1 is VTNTFY and CDR2 is YDVSTARD (reference sequence). CDR3 protein: CATWDINGKKLF. The DNA for the CDR3 is TGTGCCACCTGGGACATTAACGGAAAGAAACTCTTT.

The rearrangement links TRGV4 to TRGJ1 or TRGJ2. TCRdb lists no J gene, so it was determined here by aligning the DNA to germline. V was pared by 4 bases and J by 0 bases, with 15 bases of the junction left unmatched. This CDR3 region has 17 residues. Germline V gene sequence: CDR1 EGSTGY, CDR2 YDSYTSSV. The CDR3 region has the DNA TGTGCCACCTGGGACTTCCCCCGGCCGGCGAATTATTATAAGAAACTCTTT. It codes for CATWDFPRPANYYKKLF.

The chain carries TRGV8 and TRGJP1. The J gene is not listed in TCRdb, so it was assigned here from a DNA match to germline. Germline-derived CDR1 and CDR2 are VENAVY and YDSYNSRV. Germline trimming cut 5 bases from V and 0 bases from J; bases unmatched to any gene: 12. The CDR3 totals 17 residues. The CDR3 nucleotides are TGTGCCACCTGGGTCGAGTGGAAATATACCACTGGTTGGTTCAAGATATTT. Residues: CATWVEWKYTTGWFKIF.

This clone is large in the sample. The gene calls are TRGV9 and TRGJ1 or TRGJ2. The J gene comes from matching the DNA to germline here; TCRdb lacks it. V gave up 0 bases and J gave up 6 bases; unmatched junction bases: 5. The CDR3 contains 13 residues. Germline V gives CDR1 GITISATS, CDR2 ISYDGTV (reference sequence). CDR3 DNA: TGTGCCTTGTGGGAGGTGCGAGGTTATAAGAAACTCTTT. This sequence encodes CALWEVRGYKKLF.

The genes are TRGV9 and TRGJP. The J gene was missing in TCRdb and was found by matching the end of the DNA to germline. V dropped 4 bases and J dropped 6; count of bases not matched to a gene: 6. Looked up from germline, CDR1 is GITISATS and CDR2 is ISYDGTV (reference sequence). CDR3 length: 16 residues. The CDR3 region has the DNA TGTGCCTTGTGGGACCCCAGAGAGTTGGGCAAAAAAATCAAGGTATTT. Protein product: CALWDPRELGKKIKVF.

Comment on this clone: This specimen includes other DNA sequences encoding the same CDR3. The chain carries TRGV4 and TRGJ1 or TRGJ2. No J gene is reported in TCRdb; it was inferred here by comparing the DNA with germline. Germline CDR1 and CDR2: EGSTGY and YDSYTSSV. V shed 0 bases and J 4 bases; nucleotides not matched to a gene: 3. The CDR3 has 13 amino acids. CDR3 amino acids: CATWDGLYYKKLF. The CDR3 DNA is TGTGCCACCTGGGATGGGCTCTATTATAAGAAACTCTTT.

This clone was recorded a few times. Other DNA variants within this sample encode the same CDR3. V is TRGV4 and J is TRGJ1 or TRGJ2. TCRdb lists no J gene, so it was determined here by aligning the DNA to germline. Germline loops: CDR1 EGSTGY, CDR2 YDSYTSSV. The CDR3 loop spans 12 amino acids. With 0 bases clipped from V and 7 bases from J, the junction kept 3 bases outside the gene matches. The CDR3: CATWDGPYKKLF. DNA of the CDR3: TGTGCCACCTGGGATGGGCCCTATAAGAAACTCTTT.

The chain links TRGV8 to TRGJ1 or TRGJ2. TCRdb gives no J gene; it was assigned here by matching the DNA to germline. From germline, CDR1 is VENAVY and CDR2 YDSYNSRV. With V trimmed by 3 bases and J by 3 bases, 8 bases remained unmatched. The CDR3 length is 14 residues. The CDR3 DNA sequence: TGTGCCACCTGGGATTTTGCTCGTTATTATAAGAAACTCTTT. It yields the protein CATWDFARYYKKLF.

This clone was found a few times. This sample includes further DNA sequences coding for the same CDR3. The chain has TRGV9 and TRGJP. TCRdb does not report a J gene; here it was assigned by matching the DNA to germline references. This CDR3 is 16 amino acids long. Trimming at V came to 3 bases and at J to 3 bases, leaving 2 bases not matched to a gene. The germline CDR1 and CDR2 sequences are GITISATS and ISYDGTV (reference sequence). CDR3: CALWEKQELGKKIKVF. The CDR3 DNA reads as TGTGCCTTGTGGGAGAAGCAAGAGTTGGGCAAAAAAATCAAGGTATTT.

The chain carries TRGV2 and TRGJ1 or TRGJ2. The J gene, left out of TCRdb, was set here by checking the DNA against germline. The V gene's germline CDR1 is EGSNGY and CDR2 YDSYNSKV. The CDR3 spans 12 residues. The junction had 4 bases not matched to a gene; V was cut back by 5 bases and J by 3 bases. CDR3 nucleotides: TGTGCCACCTGGGGGTTTTATTATAAGAAACTCTTT. Translated: CATWGFYYKKLF.

This chain joins TRGV8 and TRGJ1 or TRGJ2. TCRdb carries no J gene annotation; the J gene was assigned here by matching the DNA with germline. CDR3 length: 12 amino acids. Germline CDR1 reads VENAVY; CDR2 reads YDSYNSRV. The V and J ends lost 5 bases and 2 bases, in that order; junction bases with no gene match: 3. CDR3 DNA: TGTGCCACCTGGGTCCATTATTATAAGAAACTCTTT. Translation: CATWVHYYKKLF.

The rearrangement joins TRGV2 to TRGJ1 or TRGJ2. TCRdb offers no J gene call, so here the DNA was matched to germline to obtain one. Losses at the gene ends were 4 bases for V and 1 base for J; bases not matched to a gene: 10. Per the germline V gene, CDR1 is EGSNGY and CDR2 is YDSYNSKV. The CDR3 runs to 15 residues. As DNA, the CDR3 is TGTGCCACCTGGGATGGGCCGTTAAATTATTATAAGAAACTCTTT. It specifies CATWDGPLNYYKKLF.

This clone was detected a few times. The rearrangement links TRGV9 to TRGJP. As TCRdb names no J gene, one was assigned here on the basis of a DNA match to germline. The germline CDR1 and CDR2 sequences are GITISATS and ISYDGTV (reference sequence). This CDR3 region has 16 residues. V gave up 0 bases and J gave up 9 bases; unmatched junction bases: 5. This chain's CDR3 is CALWEVHRLGKKIKVF. CDR3 coding DNA: TGTGCCTTGTGGGAGGTGCACCGGTTGGGCAAAAAAATCAAGGTATTT.

A word on this clone: At one boundary the junction diverges from the germline segment, which might be a read error. The chain carries TRGV5 and TRGJ1 or TRGJ2. No J gene is reported in TCRdb; it was inferred here by comparing the DNA with germline. The CDR3 has 13 amino acids. Per the germline V gene, CDR1 is VINAFY and CDR2 is YDVSNSKD. CDR3 in amino acids: CAAWDKPTDEKLF. CDR3 in DNA: TGTGCCGCCTGGGACAAACCTACAGACGAGAAACTCTTT.

As to this clone: Other DNA sequences of this sample code for an identical CDR3. The V gene is TRGV2, the J gene TRGJ1 or TRGJ2. The J gene, missing from TCRdb, was assigned here through DNA to germline matching. The ends lost 0 bases at V and 6 bases at J; junction bases unmatched: 5. This CDR3 has 13 residues. CDR1 is EGSNGY and CDR2 is YDSYNSKV in the germline V gene. The CDR3 DNA sequence: TGTGCCACCTGGGACGGGCGGTCTTATAAGAAACTCTTT. Translation: CATWDGRSYKKLF.

The V and J genes are TRGV3 and TRGJ1 or TRGJ2. The J gene was missing in TCRdb and was found by matching the end of the DNA to germline. The CDR3 has 9 residues. V lost 4 bases and J lost 9; bases outside the gene matches: 0. The germline V gene has CDR1 VTNTFY and CDR2 YDVSTARD (reference sequence). In nucleotides, the CDR3 is TGTGCCACCTGGGATAAGAAACTCTTT. Its protein product is CATWDKKLF.

The V gene is TRGV9, the J gene TRGJ1 or TRGJ2. No J segment appears in TCRdb, so it was assigned here by matching the sequence to germline. V lost 3 bases, J lost 12 bases, and 11 bases stayed unmatched. The CDR3 runs 12 residues. CDR1 is GITISATS, CDR2 ISYDGTV, per germline (reference sequence). CDR3 in DNA: TGTGCCTTGTGGGAGCCACCGCGGTGGAAACTCTTT. Amino acids: CALWEPPRWKLF.